The 6 T cell receptor beta chains listed next were all sequenced from one sample in a study of blood T cell repertoires in COVID-19 (dated by TCRdb to the early 2020s). Library construction relied on the immunoSEQ multiplex PCR assay. Entries here come from immuneACCESS through TCRdb and include only in-frame sequences with V and J called. Some clones fail to appear in such tables; in the studies checked, an unresolved V gene covers under half of the shortfall, and the cause of the remainder is unknown. Counted in this sample were about 320,000 clones; 85% of them appeared once. Jointly, the top ten make up about 2% of the sample. Specimen: PBMCs or T cells enriched from blood (not recorded which). These receptors all stem from a woman aged 30 to 39 who had been exposed to COVID-19.

V usage is TRBV28 and J usage is TRBJ2-7, with D maybe TRBD1 (6 bases). V lost 3 bases, J lost 7 bases, and 19 bases lay in between. Germline assignment: CDR1 MDHEN and CDR2 SYDVKM. The CDR3 runs to 15 residues. CDR3 DNA sequence: TGTGCCAGCAGTTTCGGGACATCCGTTGGGGTGGAGCAGTACTTC. Its translation is CASSFGTSVGVEQYF.

Here the CDR3 DNA reads TGCGCCAGCAGCCAAGGAGCTAGCGGGAGGTGGGCAGATACGCAGTATTTT. Residues: CASSQGASGRWADTQYF. V usage is TRBV4-1 and J usage is TRBJ2-3; 11 positions match TRBD2. In germline, CDR1 is MGHRA, CDR2 YSYEKL. The CDR3 runs to 17 residues. The V segment lost 1 base and the J segment 4 bases; nucleotides outside the gene matches: 7.

The chain carries TRBV4-2 and TRBJ2-7; D gene uncertain. V was cut by 0 bases and J by 0 bases, with 6 bases left in between. Germline V gene data show CDR1 as LGHNA and CDR2 as YNFKEQ. The CDR3 has 14 residues. The CDR3, as DNA: TGTGCCAGCAGCCAAGAGAAGCACTCCTACGAGCAGTACTTC. Translating gives CASSQEKHSYEQYF.

Of note for this clone: One end of the junction varies from germline; a read error may be responsible. The gene calls are TRBV7-7 and TRBJ1-3, with D perhaps TRBD1 (5 bases). The CDR3 is 15 residues long. Germline V CDR1 and CDR2: SSHAT, FNYEAQ (reference sequence). The CDR3 nucleotides read TGTGCTAGCAGCTTAGCTTTAGGGGCTGGAAACACCATATATTTT. The encoded protein is CASSLALGAGNTIYF.

V usage is TRBV10-1 and J usage is TRBJ2-7; tentatively, D is TRBD2 (5 bases). The V end lost 0 bases, the J end lost 3 bases, and 9 bases lay between the germline ends. The CDR3 is made up of 14 amino acids. Germline loops: CDR1 WNHNN, CDR2 SYGVQD (reference sequence). Here the CDR3 DNA reads TGCGCCAGCAGTGAGTCGGGGAGAAGCTACGAGCAGTACTTC. Amino acid sequence: CASSESGRSYEQYF.

This chain uses TRBV28 with TRBJ1-3, with TRBD1 identical over 7 bases. There are 14 residues in the CDR3. The V gene's germline CDR1 is MDHEN and CDR2 SYDVKM. Trimming at V came to 7 bases and at J to 4 bases, leaving 7 bases not matched to a gene. The CDR3 DNA reads as TGTGCCAGCATAACAGGGGATTCCGGAAACACCATATATTTT. Translation: CASITGDSGNTIYF.